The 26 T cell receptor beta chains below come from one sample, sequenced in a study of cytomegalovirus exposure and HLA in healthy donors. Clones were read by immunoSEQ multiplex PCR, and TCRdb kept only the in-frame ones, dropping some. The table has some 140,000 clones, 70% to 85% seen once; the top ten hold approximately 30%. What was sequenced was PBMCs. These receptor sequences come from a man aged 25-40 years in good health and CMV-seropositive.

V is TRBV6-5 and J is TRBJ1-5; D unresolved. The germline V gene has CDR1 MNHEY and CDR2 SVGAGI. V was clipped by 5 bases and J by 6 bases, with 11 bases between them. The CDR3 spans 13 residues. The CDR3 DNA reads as TGTGCCAGCAGTGCAGGAGGCGCTCAGCCCCAGCATTTT. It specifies CASSAGGAQPQHF.

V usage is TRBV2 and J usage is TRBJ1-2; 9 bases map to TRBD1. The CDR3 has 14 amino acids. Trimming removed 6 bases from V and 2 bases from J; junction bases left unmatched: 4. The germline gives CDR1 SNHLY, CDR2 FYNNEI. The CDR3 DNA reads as TGTGCCAGCAGACAGGGGGCCGTCAACTATGGCTACACCTTC. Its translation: CASRQGAVNYGYTF.

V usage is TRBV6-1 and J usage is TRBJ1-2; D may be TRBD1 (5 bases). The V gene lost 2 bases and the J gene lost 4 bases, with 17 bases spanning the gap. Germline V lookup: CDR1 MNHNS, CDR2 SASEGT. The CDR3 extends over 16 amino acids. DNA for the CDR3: TGTGCCAGCAGTGAAAATCGGGGGGGAGGCGGCTATGGCTACACCTTC. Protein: CASSENRGGGGYGYTF.

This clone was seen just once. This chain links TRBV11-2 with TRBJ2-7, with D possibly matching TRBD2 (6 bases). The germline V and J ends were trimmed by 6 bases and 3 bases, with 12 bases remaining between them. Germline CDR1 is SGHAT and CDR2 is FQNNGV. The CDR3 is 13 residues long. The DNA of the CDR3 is TGTGCCAGCAGGCGGGATACGAACTACGAGCAGTACTTC. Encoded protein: CASRRDTNYEQYF. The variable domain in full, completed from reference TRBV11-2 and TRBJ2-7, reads EAGVAQSPRYKIIEKRQSVAFWCNPISGHATLYWYQQILGQGPKLLIQFQNNGVVDDSQLPKDRFSAERLKGVDSTLKIQPAKLEDSAVYLCASRRDTNYEQYFGPGTRLTVT.

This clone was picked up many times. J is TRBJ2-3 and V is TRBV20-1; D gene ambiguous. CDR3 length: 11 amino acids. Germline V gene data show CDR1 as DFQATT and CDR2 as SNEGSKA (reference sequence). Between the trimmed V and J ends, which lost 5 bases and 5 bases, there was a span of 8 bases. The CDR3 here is CSASYGDTQYF. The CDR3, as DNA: TGCAGTGCTTCCTATGGAGATACGCAGTATTTT.

CDR3 region: CASSRGTSGQETQYF. In nucleotides, the CDR3 is TGCGCCAGCAGCAGGGGGACTAGCGGCCAAGAGACCCAGTACTTC. V and J are TRBV5-1 and TRBJ2-5; 11 bases map to TRBD2. CDR1 and CDR2 (germline): SGHRS, YFSETQ. Losses at the gene ends were 4 bases for V and 1 base for J; bases not matched to a gene: 3. The CDR3 runs 15 residues.

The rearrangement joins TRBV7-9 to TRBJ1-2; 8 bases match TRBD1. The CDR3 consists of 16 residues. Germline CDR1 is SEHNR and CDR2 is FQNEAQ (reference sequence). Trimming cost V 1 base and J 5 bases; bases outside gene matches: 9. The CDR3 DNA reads TGTGCCAGCAGCTTAGGTCCAGGGGGCGCAGGGTATGGCTACACCTTC. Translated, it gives CASSLGPGGAGYGYTF.

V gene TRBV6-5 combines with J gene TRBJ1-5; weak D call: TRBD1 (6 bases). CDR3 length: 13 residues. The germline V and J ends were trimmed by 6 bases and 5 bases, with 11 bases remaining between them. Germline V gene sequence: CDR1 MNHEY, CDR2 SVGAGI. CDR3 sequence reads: CASRRQEDQPQHF. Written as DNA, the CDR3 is TGTGCCAGCAGGCGACAGGAAGATCAGCCCCAGCATTTT.

This CDR3 is CASSTTGAMETQYF. The CDR3 nucleotides read TGTGCCAGTAGTACGACAGGGGCGATGGAGACCCAGTACTTC. The chain links TRBV19 to TRBJ2-5, with 8 bases fitting TRBD1. This CDR3 has 14 residues. From germline, CDR1 is LNHDA and CDR2 SQIVND (reference sequence). Trimming took 4 bases from V and 5 from J; bases not matched to a gene: 6.

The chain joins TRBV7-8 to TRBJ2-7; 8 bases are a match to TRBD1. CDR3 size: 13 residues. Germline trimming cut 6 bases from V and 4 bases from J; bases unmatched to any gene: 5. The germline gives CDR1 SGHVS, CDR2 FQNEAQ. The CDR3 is CASSPGGGYEQYF. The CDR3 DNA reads TGTGCCAGCAGTCCAGGGGGCGGATACGAGCAGTACTTC.

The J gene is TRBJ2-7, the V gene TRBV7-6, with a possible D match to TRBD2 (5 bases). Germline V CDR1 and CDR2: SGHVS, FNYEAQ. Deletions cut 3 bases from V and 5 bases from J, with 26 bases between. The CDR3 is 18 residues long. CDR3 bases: TGTGCCAGCAGCTTGGGATCTGAGACCGGGAAAGCGACCCACGAGCAGTACTTC. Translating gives CASSLGSETGKATHEQYF.

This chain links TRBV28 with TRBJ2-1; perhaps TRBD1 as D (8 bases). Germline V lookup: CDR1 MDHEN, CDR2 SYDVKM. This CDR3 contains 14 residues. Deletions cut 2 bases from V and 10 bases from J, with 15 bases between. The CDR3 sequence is CASSLQGAGGEQFF. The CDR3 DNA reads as TGTGCCAGCAGTTTACAGGGGGCCGGGGGGGAGCAGTTCTTC.

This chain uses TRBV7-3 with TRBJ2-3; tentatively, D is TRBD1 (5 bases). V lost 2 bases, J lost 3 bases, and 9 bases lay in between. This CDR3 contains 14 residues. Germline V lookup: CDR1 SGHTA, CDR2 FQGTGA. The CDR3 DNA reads TGTGCCAGCAGCTTAGGCAGGGTTACAGATACGCAGTATTTT. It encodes CASSLGRVTDTQYF.

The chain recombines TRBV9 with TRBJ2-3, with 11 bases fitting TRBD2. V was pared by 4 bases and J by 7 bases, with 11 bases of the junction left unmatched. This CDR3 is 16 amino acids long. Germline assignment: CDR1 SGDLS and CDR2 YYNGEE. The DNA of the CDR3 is TGTGCCAGCAGCACGACCGGGACTAGCGGAGGGAATACGCAGTATTTT. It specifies CASSTTGTSGGNTQYF.

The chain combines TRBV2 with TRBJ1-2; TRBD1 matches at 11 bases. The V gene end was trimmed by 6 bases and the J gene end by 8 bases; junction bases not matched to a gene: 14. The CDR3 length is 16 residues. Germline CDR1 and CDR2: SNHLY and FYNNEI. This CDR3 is CASSRLRTGGLMGYTF. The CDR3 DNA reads TGTGCCAGCAGCCGACTGCGGACAGGGGGCTTGATGGGCTACACCTTC. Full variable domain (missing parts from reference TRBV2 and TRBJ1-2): EPEVTQTPSHQVTQMGQEVILRCVPISNHLYFYWYRQILGQKVEFLVSFYNNEISEKSEIFDDQFSVERPDGSNFTLKIRSTKLEDSAMYFCASSRLRTGGLMGYTFGSGTRLTVV.

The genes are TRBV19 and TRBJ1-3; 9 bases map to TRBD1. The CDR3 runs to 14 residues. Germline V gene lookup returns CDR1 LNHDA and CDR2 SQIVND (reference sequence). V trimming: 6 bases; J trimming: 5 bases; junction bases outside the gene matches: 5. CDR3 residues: CASRDGQGRNTIYF. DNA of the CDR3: TGTGCCAGTAGGGACGGACAGGGGAGAAACACCATATATTTT.

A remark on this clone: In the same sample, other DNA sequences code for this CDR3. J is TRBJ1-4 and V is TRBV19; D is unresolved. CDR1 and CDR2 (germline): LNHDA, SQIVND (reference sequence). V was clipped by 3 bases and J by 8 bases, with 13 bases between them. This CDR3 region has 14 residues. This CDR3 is CASSISGLGEKLFF. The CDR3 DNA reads TGTGCCAGTAGTATTTCGGGGTTAGGCGAAAAACTGTTTTTT.

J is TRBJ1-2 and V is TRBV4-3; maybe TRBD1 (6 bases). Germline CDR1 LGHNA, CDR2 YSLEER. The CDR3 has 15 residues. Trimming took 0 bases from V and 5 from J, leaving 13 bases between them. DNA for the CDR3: TGCGCCAGCAGCCAAGATTCGGGGGGCGGGTATGGCTACACCTTC. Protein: CASSQDSGGGYGYTF.

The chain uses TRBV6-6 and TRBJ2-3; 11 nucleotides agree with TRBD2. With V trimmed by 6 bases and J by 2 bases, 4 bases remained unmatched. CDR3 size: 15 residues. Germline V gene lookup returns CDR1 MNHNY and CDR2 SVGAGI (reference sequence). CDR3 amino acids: CASRGTSGFTDTQYF. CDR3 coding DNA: TGTGCCAGCAGGGGGACTAGCGGTTTCACAGATACGCAGTATTTT.

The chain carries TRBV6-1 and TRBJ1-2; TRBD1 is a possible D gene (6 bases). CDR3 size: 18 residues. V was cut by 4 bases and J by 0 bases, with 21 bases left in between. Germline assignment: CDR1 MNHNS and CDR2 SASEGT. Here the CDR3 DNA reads TGTGCCAGCAGTGGGCGAACTGTTAGGACAGAAGCTAACTATGGCTACACCTTC. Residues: CASSGRTVRTEANYGYTF.

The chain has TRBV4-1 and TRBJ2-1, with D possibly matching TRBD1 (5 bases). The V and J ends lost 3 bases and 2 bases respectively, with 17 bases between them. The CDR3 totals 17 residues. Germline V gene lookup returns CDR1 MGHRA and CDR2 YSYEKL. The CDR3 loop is CASSQGPQELTYNEQFF. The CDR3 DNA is TGCGCCAGCAGCCAGGGCCCACAGGAATTAACCTACAATGAGCAGTTCTTC.

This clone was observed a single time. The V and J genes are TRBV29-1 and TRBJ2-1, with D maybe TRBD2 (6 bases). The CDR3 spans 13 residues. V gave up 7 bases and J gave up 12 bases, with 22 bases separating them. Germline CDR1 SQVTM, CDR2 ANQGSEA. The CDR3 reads CSGQPAGRDGQFF. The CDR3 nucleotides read TGCAGCGGTCAACCCGCGGGGCGGGATGGGCAGTTCTTC.

The CDR3 loop reads CASSFDAGPYEQYF. The CDR3 DNA reads TGTGCCAGCAGCTTCGATGCGGGGCCCTACGAGCAGTACTTC. The gene calls are TRBV5-4 and TRBJ2-7, with D perhaps matching TRBD2 (6 bases). The CDR3 extends over 14 amino acids. The ends were cut back, 2 bases at V and 2 bases at J, with 11 bases in the middle. Germline-derived CDR1 and CDR2 are SGHNT and YYREEE (reference sequence).

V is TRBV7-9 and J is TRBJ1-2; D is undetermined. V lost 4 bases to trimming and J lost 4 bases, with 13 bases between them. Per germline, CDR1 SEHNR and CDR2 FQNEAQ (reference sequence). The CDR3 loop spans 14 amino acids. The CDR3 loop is CASSYVGGSYGYTF. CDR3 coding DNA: TGTGCCAGCAGCTATGTTGGCGGGAGCTATGGCTACACCTTC.

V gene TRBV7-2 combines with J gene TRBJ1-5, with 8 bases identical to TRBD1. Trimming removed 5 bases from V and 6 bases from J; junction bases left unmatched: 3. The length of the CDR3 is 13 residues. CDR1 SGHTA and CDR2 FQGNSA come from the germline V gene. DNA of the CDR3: TGTGCCAGCAGCGGACAGGGCGGTCAGCCCCAGCATTTT. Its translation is CASSGQGGQPQHF.

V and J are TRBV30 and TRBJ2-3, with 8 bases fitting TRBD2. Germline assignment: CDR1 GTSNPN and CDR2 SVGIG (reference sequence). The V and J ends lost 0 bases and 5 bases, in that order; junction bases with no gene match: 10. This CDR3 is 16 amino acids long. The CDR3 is CAWSVGVREGLDTQYF. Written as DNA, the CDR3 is TGTGCCTGGAGTGTTGGGGTCCGGGAGGGCTTAGATACGCAGTATTTT.